The entry below gives a single T cell receptor (beta chain) sequence along with its context. Its antigen target is currently unknown. No base qualities exist here, and no much larger clone lies one base off it. These data originate in a study of siplizumab effects on memory and regulatory T cells (dated by TCRdb to about 2019). As for the study more broadly: The study looked at the effect of siplizumab, an anti-CD2 antibody, on alloreactive T-cell subsets in allogeneic mixed lymphocyte reactions made from human PBMCs.

The library came from the immunoSEQ multiplex PCR assay. Each sample had 85,000 to 100,000 TCR templates assayed by the deep sequencing platform. Genomic DNA extracted from sorted T cells was the material used for TCRbeta CDR3 sequencing. The source study handled its data this way. The R programming language was used for clonal analysis of the TCRbeta CDR3 data. Alloreactive CD4+ and CD8+ clones were identified by comparing unstimulated samples to CFSE-low samples taken after the reaction. By matching sequences to the repertoires of sorted unstimulated Treg and non-Treg cells, each alloreactive CD4+ clone was assigned a regulatory or non-regulatory origin. Entries here come from immuneACCESS through TCRdb and include only in-frame sequences with V and J called. Some clones fail to appear in such tables; in the studies checked, an unresolved V gene covers under half of the shortfall, and the cause of the remainder is unknown. That table gives V, J and clone size, and the DNA gave D and trimming. This sample has roughly 62,000 clones in its table, and approximately 93% of those were observed once. The ten top clones hold 35% to 45% of the sample.

Broader findings and caveats from the paper: Siplizumab significantly reduced the cumulative frequency of alloreactive sequences traceable to unstimulated CD4+ memory T cells. A naive or memory phenotype could not be assigned to roughly 75-96% of proliferating CD4+ or CD8+ clones. No functional confirmation was obtained for the suppressive function of proliferating Tregs from siplizumab cultures. Because sequences below about 10^-5 frequency were poorly captured, only a minor fraction of alloreactive clones could be mapped to unstimulated subsets. Unstimulated naive T cells appeared more diverse than memory T cells, and naive cells seemed to contribute substantially to the alloresponse. Among mappable alloreactive CD4+ clones, an average Treg-derived fraction of roughly 71% was observed with siplizumab, compared with 25% to 30% in control reactions.

Sorted unstimulated T cells, along with proliferating T cells recovered from mixed lymphocyte reactions, underwent TCRbeta CDR3 sequencing. Fresh whole blood from approximately 11 HLA-typed healthy donors served as the source for isolating PBMCs. Deletion took 6 bases off V and 8 bases off J, with a span of 11 bases between the germline ends. The germline V gene (reference sequence) sets CDR1 to MNHNY and CDR2 to SVGAGI. From cysteine to phenylalanine, the CDR3 is 12 amino acids long. Just CDR3 DNA is preserved here, 36 bases in frame from base 1. Rearrangement joined TRBV6-6 to TRBJ2-1; the D gene assignment is ambiguous. Specimen: CD8+ T cells sorted from blood. The sequence derives from a human donor in good health. The CDR3 region has the sequence CASSQGLDEQFF. Read as DNA, the sequence is TGTGCCAGCAGCCAAGGCTTGGATGAGCAGTTCTTC.